Listed below are T cell receptor beta chains from one sample, sequenced in a study of blood T cell repertoires in COVID-19. Method: immunoSEQ multiplex PCR; TCRdb's copy keeps in-frame clones and lacks some. The data contain 200,000 to 300,000 clones, 88% of them seen just once; the ten biggest clones take up approximately 3.8%. Sample: peripheral blood. These receptors were taken from a man in his sixties who had recovered from COVID-19. The CDR3 runs from the conserved cysteine through the conserved F or W. D genes are given only for firm matches. The listing skips clone size in some rows; elsewhere it reads once, few, many or a size class.

cdr3_aa: CAWTHPGANYGYTF
cdr3_nt: TGTGCCTGGACCCACCCGGGGGCTAACTATGGCTACACCTTC
v_call: TRBV30
d_call: -
j_call: TRBJ1-2
clone_size: once

cdr3_aa: CASSSQGEPQHF
cdr3_nt: TGTGCCAGCAGTTCACAGGGCGAGCCCCAGCATTTT
v_call: TRBV5-4
d_call: -
j_call: TRBJ1-5
clone_size: -

cdr3_aa: CASSEQQSNIQYF
cdr3_nt: TGTGCCAGCAGCGAACAACAGAGTAACATTCAGTACTTC
v_call: TRBV13
d_call: -
j_call: TRBJ2-4
clone_size: once

cdr3_aa: CASSTGAGLSYEKLFF
cdr3_nt: TGTGCCAGTAGTACTGGAGCAGGGCTCTCGTATGAAAAACTGTTTTTT
v_call: TRBV19
d_call: -
j_call: TRBJ1-4
clone_size: once

cdr3_aa: CASSFSSYEQYF
cdr3_nt: TGTGCCAGCAGCTTTAGCTCCTACGAGCAGTACTTC
v_call: TRBV7-9
d_call: -
j_call: TRBJ2-7
clone_size: -

cdr3_aa: CAWSGTGDIWNSPLHF
cdr3_nt: TGTGCCTGGAGCGGGACAGGGGATATCTGGAATTCACCCCTCCACTTT
v_call: TRBV30
d_call: TRBD1
j_call: TRBJ1-6
clone_size: -

cdr3_aa: CASSQGQGAGTDTQYF
cdr3_nt: TGTGCCAGCAGCCAAGGCCAGGGGGCCGGCACAGATACGCAGTATTTT
v_call: TRBV4-2
d_call: TRBD1
j_call: TRBJ2-3
clone_size: -

cdr3_aa: CASSLAGTGDGELFF
cdr3_nt: TGTGCCAGCAGCTTGGCCGGGACAGGGGACGGGGAGCTGTTTTTT
v_call: TRBV5-6
d_call: TRBD1
j_call: TRBJ2-2
clone_size: few

cdr3_aa: CASSRAGGPYNEQFF
cdr3_nt: TGTGCCAGCAGCCGGGCGGGGGGTCCCTACAATGAGCAGTTCTTC
v_call: TRBV11-3
d_call: TRBD2
j_call: TRBJ2-1
clone_size: -

cdr3_aa: CASRLDRGGEKLFF
cdr3_nt: TGTGCCAGTAGGCTCGACAGGGGGGGTGAAAAACTGTTTTTT
v_call: TRBV19
d_call: TRBD1
j_call: TRBJ1-4
clone_size: -

cdr3_aa: CASSIIGTGVNEQFF
cdr3_nt: TGTGCCAGTAGTATAATCGGGACAGGGGTCAATGAGCAGTTCTTC
v_call: TRBV19
d_call: TRBD1
j_call: TRBJ2-1
clone_size: -

cdr3_aa: CASSPYGTGETGELFF
cdr3_nt: TGTGCCAGCAGTCCCTACGGGACAGGGGAAACCGGGGAGCTGTTTTTT
v_call: TRBV6-2/TRBV6-3
d_call: TRBD1
j_call: TRBJ2-2
clone_size: -

cdr3_aa: CASSLGTGGDSPLHF
cdr3_nt: TGTGCCAGCAGCTTGGGGACAGGGGGGGATTCACCCCTCCACTTT
v_call: TRBV7-6
d_call: TRBD1
j_call: TRBJ1-6
clone_size: -

cdr3_aa: CASSKDRAYTEAFF
cdr3_nt: TGCGCCAGCAGCAAGGACAGGGCGTACACTGAAGCTTTCTTT
v_call: TRBV5-1
d_call: TRBD1
j_call: TRBJ1-1
clone_size: -

cdr3_aa: CSVEGGPVGYQPQHF
cdr3_nt: TGCAGCGTGGAAGGCGGGCCGGTCGGGTACCAGCCCCAGCATTTT
v_call: TRBV29-1
d_call: -
j_call: TRBJ1-5
clone_size: -

cdr3_aa: CATRTGPAPGNTIYF
cdr3_nt: TGTGCCACCCGGACAGGGCCGGCTCCTGGAAACACCATATATTTT
v_call: TRBV19
d_call: TRBD1
j_call: TRBJ1-3
clone_size: many